The clone carrying this TCR beta chain was counted at least ten times. The ends were cut back, 5 bases at V and 4 bases at J, with 10 bases in the middle. In germline, CDR1 is SGDLS, CDR2 YYNGEE. This CDR3 comprises 12 residues. TCR beta CDR3 regions were amplified from RNA transcripts. First-round RT-PCR with HTBI primers amplified the TCR CDR3 region. One entry per CDR3 protein, called by TCRdb with MiXCR from the multiplex PCR reads. Here the sample spans approximately 640,000 distinct CDR3 sequences, around 15% being singletons. No progression to ophthalmopathy during 18 months of follow-up defined stable disease. Every diagnosis used clinical symptoms, serum thyroxine and TRAb, thyroid ultrasound and orbital computed tomography. The data were obtained in a study of T cells in Graves' hyperthyroidism and ophthalmopathy.

The sequencing input was blood. This clonotype originated in a man aged 50 or older with Graves' hyperthyroidism. V is TRBV9 and J is TRBJ2-7; D is unclear. CDR3 coding DNA: TGTGCCAGCAGTACTACAGAGTACGAGCAGTACTTC. This codes for CASSTTEYEQYF.